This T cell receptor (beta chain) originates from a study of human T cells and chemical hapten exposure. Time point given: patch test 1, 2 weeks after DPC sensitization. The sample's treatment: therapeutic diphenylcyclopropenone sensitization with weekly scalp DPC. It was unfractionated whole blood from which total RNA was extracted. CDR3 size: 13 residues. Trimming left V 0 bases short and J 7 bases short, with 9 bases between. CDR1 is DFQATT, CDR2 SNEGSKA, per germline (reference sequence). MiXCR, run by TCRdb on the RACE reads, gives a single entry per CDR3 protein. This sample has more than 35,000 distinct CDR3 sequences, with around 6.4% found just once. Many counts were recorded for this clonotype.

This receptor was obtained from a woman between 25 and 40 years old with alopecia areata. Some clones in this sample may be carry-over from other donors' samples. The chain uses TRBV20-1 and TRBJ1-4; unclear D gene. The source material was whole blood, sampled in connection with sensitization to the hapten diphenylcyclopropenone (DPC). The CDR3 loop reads CSARDLPVEKLFF. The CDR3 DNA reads TGCAGTGCTAGAGATCTGCCAGTTGAAAAACTGTTTTTT.